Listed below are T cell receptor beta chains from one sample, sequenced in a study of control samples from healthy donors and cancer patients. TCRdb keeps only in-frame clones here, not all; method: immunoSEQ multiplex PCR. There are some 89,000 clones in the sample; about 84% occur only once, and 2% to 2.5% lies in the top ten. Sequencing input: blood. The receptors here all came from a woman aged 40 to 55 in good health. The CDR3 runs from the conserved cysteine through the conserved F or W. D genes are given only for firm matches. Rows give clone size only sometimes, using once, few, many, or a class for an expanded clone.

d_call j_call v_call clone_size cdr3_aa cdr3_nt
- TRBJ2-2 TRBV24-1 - CATSDTVKNTGELFF TGTGCCACCAGTGACACCGTCAAGAACACCGGGGAGCTGTTTTTT
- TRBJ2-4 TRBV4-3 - CASSQEVGLFPYF TGCGCCAGCAGCCAAGAAGTAGGGCTTTTCCCGTACTTC
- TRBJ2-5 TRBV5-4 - CASSLGFSETQYF TGTGCCAGCAGCTTAGGGTTCAGCGAGACCCAGTACTTC
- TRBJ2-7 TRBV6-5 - CASLRGLGPYEQYF TGTGCCAGCCTACGTGGTCTAGGGCCCTACGAGCAGTACTTC
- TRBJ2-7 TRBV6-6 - CASRAPEGGGRYEQYF TGTGCCAGCAGGGCTCCGGAGGGTGGGGGGCGGTACGAGCAGTACTTC
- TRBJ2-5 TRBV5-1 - CASSFTGVSGGETQYF TGCGCCAGCAGCTTTACCGGTGTCAGCGGTGGAGAGACCCAGTACTTC
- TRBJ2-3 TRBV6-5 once CASSPRDTQYF TGTGCCAGCAGCCCCCGGGATACGCAGTATTTT
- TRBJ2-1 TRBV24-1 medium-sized CATSEQGGRFDEQFF TGTGCCACCAGTGAACAGGGCGGGCGCTTCGATGAGCAGTTCTTC
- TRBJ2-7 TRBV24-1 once CATSDPGVTPYEQYF TGTGCCACCAGTGACCCTGGGGTAACCCCCTACGAGCAGTACTTC
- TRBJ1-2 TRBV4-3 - CASSQDRIATNYGYTF TGCGCCAGCAGCCAAGATCGGATCGCTACTAACTATGGCTACACCTTC
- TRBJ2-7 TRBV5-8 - CASSLRDGSYEQYF TGTGCCAGCAGCTTAAGGGACGGTTCCTACGAGCAGTACTTC
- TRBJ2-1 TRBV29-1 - CSVHTMGRGSYNEQFF TGCAGCGTTCACACAATGGGCCGGGGGTCCTACAATGAGCAGTTCTTC
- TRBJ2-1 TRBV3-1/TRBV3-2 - CASSQSPFEQFF TGTGCCAGCAGCCAATCCCCGTTTGAGCAGTTCTTC
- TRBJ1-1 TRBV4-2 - CASSQTRGAGKRTEAFF TGTGCCAGCAGCCAAACTAGGGGGGCAGGGAAAAGGACTGAAGCTTTCTTT
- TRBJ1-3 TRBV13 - CASSFSAGGLRNTIYF TGTGCCAGCAGCTTCAGTGCCGGGGGACTACGAAACACCATATATTTT
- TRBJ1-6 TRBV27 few CASSLYRDLINSPLHF TGTGCCAGCAGTTTATACAGGGACTTGATTAATTCACCCCTCCACTTT
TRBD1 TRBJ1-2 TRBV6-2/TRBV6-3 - CASSRRTGGENRGYTF TGTGCCAGCAGTCGACGTACAGGGGGGGAAAATCGTGGCTACACCTTC
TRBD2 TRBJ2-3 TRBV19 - CASSSLAGTTLDTQYF TGTGCCAGTAGTAGTTTAGCGGGCACTACACTAGATACGCAGTATTTT
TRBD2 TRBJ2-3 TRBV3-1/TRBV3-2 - CASSLKASGGLDTQYF TGTGCCAGCAGCCTAAAGGCTAGCGGGGGGTTAGATACGCAGTATTTT
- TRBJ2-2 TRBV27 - CAGRGVTGELFF TGTGCCGGGAGGGGGGTCACCGGGGAGCTGTTTTTT
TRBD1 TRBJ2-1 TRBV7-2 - CASSLRTGDDSEQFF TGTGCCAGCAGCTTACGCACAGGGGATGATAGTGAGCAGTTCTTC
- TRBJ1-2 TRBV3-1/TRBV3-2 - CASSQGPIYGYTF TGTGCCAGCAGCCAAGGACCGATCTATGGCTACACCTTC
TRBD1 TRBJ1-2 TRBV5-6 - CASSHQGTDFPNLYGYTF TGTGCCAGCAGCCATCAGGGGACAGACTTCCCCAACTTGTATGGCTACACCTTC
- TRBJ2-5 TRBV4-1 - CASSQDRPGKTQYF TGCGCCAGCAGCCAAGATCGTCCGGGGAAGACCCAGTACTTC
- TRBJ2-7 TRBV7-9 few CASSPSAGAGEQYF TGTGCCAGCAGCCCGTCGGCAGGGGCGGGGGAGCAGTACTTC
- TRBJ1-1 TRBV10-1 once CASSESGTAGTEAFF TGCGCCAGCAGTGAGTCGGGGACCGCGGGCACTGAAGCTTTCTTT
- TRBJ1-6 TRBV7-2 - CASSLVGQGNSPLHF TGTGCCAGCAGCTTAGTTGGGCAGGGTAATTCACCCCTCCACTTT
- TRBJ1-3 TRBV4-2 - CASSQGGRLYPSSGNTIYF TGTGCCAGCAGCCAAGGTGGTCGGCTTTACCCAAGCTCTGGAAACACCATATATTTT
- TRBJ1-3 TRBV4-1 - CASSQEGTNSGNTIYF TGCGCCAGCAGCCAAGAAGGCACCAACTCTGGAAACACCATATATTTT
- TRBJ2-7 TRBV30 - CAWSEWGTSQKQYF TGTGCCTGGAGTGAGTGGGGGACGTCCCAAAAGCAGTACTTC
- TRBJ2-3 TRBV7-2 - CASSSEPNDTQYF TGTGCCAGCAGCTCGGAACCGAACGATACGCAGTATTTT
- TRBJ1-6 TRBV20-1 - CSASQEGNSPLHF TGCAGTGCTAGTCAGGAGGGGAATTCACCCCTCCACTTT
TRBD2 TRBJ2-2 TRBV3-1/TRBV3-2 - CASSHLQGLAGFAGVEGELFF TGTGCCAGCAGCCATCTTCAGGGACTAGCGGGGTTTGCGGGGGTTGAGGGGGAGCTGTTTTTT
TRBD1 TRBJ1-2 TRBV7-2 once CASSPDREDGYTF TGTGCCAGCAGCCCCGACAGGGAGGACGGCTACACCTTC
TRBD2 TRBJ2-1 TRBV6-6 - CASSPPRAGGSNEQFF TGTGCCAGCAGCCCCCCCCGAGCGGGGGGGAGCAATGAGCAGTTCTTC
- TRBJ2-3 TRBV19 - CASQLGSYSTDTQYF TGTGCCAGTCAATTGGGGTCGTATAGCACAGATACGCAGTATTTT
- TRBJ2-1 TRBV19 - CASSIGGNDYNEQFF TGTGCCAGTAGTATCGGAGGGAATGACTACAATGAGCAGTTCTTC
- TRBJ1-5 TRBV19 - CASTDSYSNQPQHF TGTGCCAGTACAGACAGTTATAGCAATCAGCCCCAGCATTTT
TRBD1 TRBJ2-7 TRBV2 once CASSDAGQAYEQYF TGTGCCAGCAGTGATGCAGGACAGGCCTACGAGCAGTACTTC
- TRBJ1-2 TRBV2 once CASRFGGGGYTF TGTGCCTCACGTTTTGGGGGTGGCGGCTACACCTTC
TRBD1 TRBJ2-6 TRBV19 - CASTGASGANVLTF TGTGCTTCTACAGGGGCGTCTGGGGCCAACGTCCTGACTTTC
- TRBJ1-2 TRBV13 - CASKRQGVYGYTF TGTGCCAGCAAACGGCAGGGAGTCTATGGCTACACCTTC
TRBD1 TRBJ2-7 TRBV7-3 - CASSLLQGYEQYF TGTGCCAGCAGCTTATTACAGGGGTACGAGCAGTACTTC
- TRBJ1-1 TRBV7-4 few CASSFQPAGFF TGTGCCAGCAGCTTCCAGCCCGCGGGTTTCTTT
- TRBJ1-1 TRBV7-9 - CASSFGTVWADTEAFF TGTGCCAGCAGCTTCGGTACGGTTTGGGCCGACACTGAAGCTTTCTTT
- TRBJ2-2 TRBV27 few CASSQWTGNLPRELFF TGTGCCAGCAGTCAATGGACCGGCAACCTCCCCAGGGAGCTGTTTTTT
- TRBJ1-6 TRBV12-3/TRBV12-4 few CASSFRASPLHF TGTGCCAGCAGTTTCCGGGCTTCACCCCTCCACTTT
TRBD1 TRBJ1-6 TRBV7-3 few CASSLTPPGGNSPLHF TGTGCCAGCAGCTTAACGCCTCCAGGGGGAAATTCACCCCTCCACTTT
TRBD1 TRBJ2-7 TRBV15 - CATSSEAGQGIYEQYF TGTGCCACCAGCAGCGAGGCGGGACAGGGAATCTACGAGCAGTACTTC
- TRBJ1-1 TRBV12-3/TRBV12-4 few CASSLHTNTEAFF TGTGCCAGCAGTTTACACACCAACACTGAAGCTTTCTTT